This TCR beta chain was captured by sequencing in a study of cytomegalovirus exposure and HLA in healthy donors (dated by TCRdb to about 2017). Notes on the research overall: In an earlier analysis of approximately 500 of the donors, 250 to 300 Gb of sequence data and 90 million to 130 million unique TCR beta sequences from roughly 180 million T cells were reported. The study combined high-throughput TCR immunosequencing, statistical association of individual TCRs with disease status, and machine learning to predict cytomegalovirus infection status. A later analysis re-analyzed previously published TCR beta repertoires from hundreds of donors and added high-resolution HLA genotyping to study TCR occurrence patterns. The aim of the study was to test whether cataloging public T cell receptors could identify signatures of past pathogen exposure. Rather than using new phenotypic data, the later analysis identified candidate immune exposures from TCR beta sequences and from how often those sequences occurred across donors. Roughly 5 DR-DQ haplotypes were handled as single units for association and clustering, since linkage in the cohort was strong. Typing coverage varied by locus: roughly 629-640 donors for A, B, C, DRB1 and DQB1; approximately 520 for DQA1; over 600 for DPA1; approximately 490 for DPB1. Class I and class II HLA loci were covered by the typing at four-digit resolution. All discovery cohort repertoires had been generated on a single sequencing platform. The study used immunosequencing to profile the T cell repertoires of hundreds of subjects and linked those repertoires to cytomegalovirus serostatus. Across about 370 genotyped donors of the cohort, an average of approximately 240,000 unique TCR beta nucleotide sequences per donor were sequenced, and 15% to 20% of those sequences were non-productive. Around 320 gigabases of sequencing data and 70 million to 85 million unique TCR sequences were included in an early release covering roughly 600 HLA-typed donors. An earlier analysis of 587 of the donors applied high-throughput TCR beta sequencing to assess whether each TCR beta V gene segment acted as functional or pseudogenic. Besides the first cohort of about 730 subjects, a separate validation cohort made up of 120 different subjects was used. Donor age, sex, ethnicity and CMV serostatus were compiled together with the repertoire data. Genome-wide SNP genotypes for about 65% of the roughly 670 donors were used in a later genetic analysis, which treated that subset as a discovery cohort. Among the roughly 410 genotyped donors, approximately 77% belonged to the genetic ancestry cluster associated with self-reported Caucasian donors. Study-level results and caveats: According to a later analysis, parvovirus B19, influenza, CMV and Epstein-Barr virus appeared linked to several top co-occurrence clusters. Across donors, most TCR sequences were observed very rarely, whereas some public TCRs were present in many individuals. Strong co-occurrence of HLA alleles, especially DR and DQ, made assigning TCR associations to individual alleles difficult. A later genetic analysis associated a missense DCLRE1C variant with V-gene and J-gene trimming of TCR beta chains, and an independent cohort replicated the association. A further reported finding was that TCR beta sequences accurately predicted the HLA-A and HLA-B alleles for most subjects in the first cohort. Correlated functional status among segregating V segments might be attributable to linkage disequilibrium, but an unknown experimental factor could not be ruled out. In a later analysis, HLA-associated TCR beta chains were found to be more clonally expanded and to have lower generation probabilities than equally common non-associated chains. Because counts were too low, about 15 rarely observed V segments, including chromosome 9 orphons, were left out of the earlier analysis of about 500 of the donors. Because the 87-base-pair reads could not distinguish some IMGT-functional V segments, including TRBV6-2 and TRBV6-3, those segments were excluded. The authors suggested that the approach could potentially be extended to other disease states and immunological phenotypes. Because HLA typing was unavailable for some donors at each locus, only the typed subset was used in association tests. According to a later analysis, most CMV-associated TCR beta chains appeared to be HLA-restricted, and the HLA associations seemed to be driven largely by CMV exposure. The only immune exposure information available for the cohort was CMV serostatus. In vitro tests confirmed that a few of the cytomegalovirus-associated TCR beta chains recognize cytomegalovirus antigens. The classifier was reported to diagnose cytomegalovirus status with high specificity and sensitivity in both the original and validation cohorts. A cluster of highly shared sequence variants was judged likely to be a technical artifact of the sequencing pipeline. According to a later analysis, TCR association rates differed among HLA loci, with DRB1 alleles showing the most associated TCRs and HLA-C alleles showing the fewest. Roughly uniform sequencing depth across donors was assumed in presence/absence analyses, although this assumption may not hold. In the study, approximately 150 TCR beta chains were listed as associated with cytomegalovirus. Only TCR beta chains were sequenced in this cohort, and the absence of alpha or paired-chain data limited detectable features. An earlier analysis of approximately 540 of the donors showed that most TCR beta V segments appeared in productive rearrangements either about 87% or about 30% of the time, which broadly matched IMGT annotations. A later analysis associated 15,000 to 20,000 TCR beta sequences with specific HLA alleles at a false discovery rate of 0.05. According to a later genetic analysis, donors in an Asian-associated ancestry cluster had fewer N-insertions in productive TCRs than the roughly 670-donor mean.

A remark on this clone: Its specific antigen is unknown. The germline gene is not matched at one end of the junction; a read error may be the cause.

The CDR3 spans 14 residues, from the cysteine through the phenylalanine. Of all the DNA, just the CDR3 is kept, 42 bases in frame from base 1. Reading the germline V gene (reference sequence) gives CDR1 MNHEY and CDR2 SMNVEV. In total, 500 to 700 healthy bone marrow donors made up the cohort. At the time of sampling, all cohort members were nominally healthy, though unrecorded immune exposures were likely present. The donor was CMV seropositive and belonged to the group of 270 or so seropositive cohort members. A peripheral blood sample was provided by each donor, and peripheral blood mononuclear cells were used for TCR beta sequencing. The Qiagen DNeasy Blood Extraction Kit was used to extract genomic DNA from the blood cell samples. The library was produced with the immunoSEQ multiplex PCR assay. For the multiplex PCR, a mixture combining 60 forward primers for TCR Vbeta segments and 13 reverse primers for TCR Jbeta segments was used. The CDR3 region of rearranged TCR beta genes was amplified from genomic DNA with a multiplex PCR assay. The Illumina HiSeq System was used to sequence the amplified TCR beta libraries as 87-base-pair reads. The authors' analysis ran thus. Across the roughly 700 repertoires, a later analysis counted roughly 77 million unique TCR beta chains, 9.5 million to 12 million of which were shared by at least two donors. To remove PCR and sequencing errors, raw reads were error-corrected and collapsed into unique sequences using a nearest-neighbor algorithm that merged closely related sequences. V, D and J gene segments were assigned by aligning CDR3 sequences to IMGT reference sequences. Each retained sequence needed at least a six-nucleotide match to both a V gene segment and a J gene segment. A rearrangement was called productive if the CDR3 had no stop codons and remained in frame with V and J, and every other rearrangement was called non-productive. CDR3 was defined according to IMGT convention as the region running from the second conserved V-encoded cysteine to the conserved J-encoded phenylalanine. The earlier analysis of about 590 of the donors excluded sequences that lacked an unambiguous match to a single V gene segment. In an earlier analysis of some 590 of the donors, V segments were called functional above 56.7% productive rearrangements and were called segregating when the between-donor standard deviation exceeded 5%. A statistical classification framework was built to diagnose cytomegalovirus status from the catalog of TCR beta chain sequences. In a later analysis, V and J genes were assigned by comparing TCR nucleotide sequences against IMGT/GENE-DB human TR gene sequences. In a later analysis, CDR3 sequences and most-parsimonious VDJ recombination scenarios were assigned using the TCRdist pipeline. A later analysis defined each TCR beta chain by its CDR3 amino acid sequence plus V-gene family, and excluded reads lacking a unique V-gene family. A later analysis removed several hundred highly shared, low-generation-probability nucleotide sequences to deal with suspected cross-contamination and a sequencing artifact. In a later analysis, a clonal expansion index was calculated for each public chain from normalized within-repertoire ranks of inferred template counts. In a later analysis, generation probabilities were computed using a VDJ recombination model fitted to out-of-frame rearrangements, and the results were checked against IGoR. A later analysis scored TCR-TCR, TCR-HLA and TCR-CMV co-occurrence with hypergeometric tests, applying a repertoire-size bias correction to TCR pairs. A later analysis estimated false discovery rates by permuting HLA or CMV assignments 20 times. A later analysis grouped co-occurring TCRs with DBSCAN, adding TCRdist sequence similarity when clustering within HLA-allele-positive subsets. Repertoires with fewer than 30,000 or more than 120,000 public chains were left out of co-occurrence clustering, as were five repertoires with anomalous nucleotide sharing. Entries here come from immuneACCESS through TCRdb and include only in-frame sequences with V and J called. Some clones fail to appear in such tables; in the studies checked, an unresolved V gene covers under half of the shortfall, and the cause of the remainder is unknown. D and trimming were read from the DNA, whereas the V and J calls and clone size are those reported in that table. Across this sample there are around 64,000 clones, with approximately 75% seen only once. The ten largest clonotypes hold 6.8% of the sample.

The chain links TRBV27 with TRBJ1-2; the D gene is possibly TRBD1, with 5 bases matching. The sequence was obtained from a man under 40 in good health and CMV-seropositive. The sequenced sample was PBMCs. The CDR3 has the sequence CASSETTANYGYPF. At the DNA level, the sequence is TGTGCCAGCAGTGAGACGACAGCTAACTATGGCTACCCCTTC.